This is a list of T cell receptor beta chains from one sample in a study of cytomegalovirus exposure and HLA in healthy donors. Method: immunoSEQ multiplex PCR; TCRdb's copy keeps in-frame clones and lacks some. Here the sample spans some 71,000 clones, 76% being singletons. The sample was PBMCs. The origin of the receptors is a man younger than 35 in good health and CMV-seronegative. CDR3s include the opening cysteine and the closing phenylalanine or tryptophan. A D gene is named only where the DNA matches it firmly. The listing skips clone size in some rows; elsewhere it reads once, few, many or a size class.

j_call clone_size v_call d_call cdr3_nt cdr3_aa
TRBJ2-5 once TRBV6-5 TRBD1 TGTGCCAGCACCCGGGACAGTCAAGGGACCCAGTACTTC CASTRDSQGTQYF
TRBJ2-7 few TRBV11-2 NA TGTGCCAGCAGCCCAGGGTTCGAGCAGTACTTC CASSPGFEQYF
TRBJ2-1 NA TRBV11-1 TRBD1 TGTGCCAGCAGCCCCCGGACAGGGACCCCTATTTACAATGAGCAGTTCTTC CASSPRTGTPIYNEQFF
TRBJ2-3 NA TRBV13 NA TGTGCCAGCAGCTTAGATCGCGGTCCGGGCACAGATACGCAGTATTTT CASSLDRGPGTDTQYF
TRBJ2-3 NA TRBV9 NA TGTGCCAGCAGCGCCGGGGACACCTCCCATACGCAGTATTTT CASSAGDTSHTQYF
TRBJ2-7 NA TRBV19 NA TGTGCCAGTAGTATTCACAGCTCCTACGAGCAGTACTTC CASSIHSSYEQYF
TRBJ1-1 few TRBV6-5 NA TGTGCCAGCAGCAGGGCAGCGAACACTGAAGCTTTCTTT CASSRAANTEAFF
TRBJ2-7 once TRBV27 TRBD2 TGTGCCAGCAGTAGATCCGCGGGGGGAAAATCCTACGAGCAGTACTTC CASSRSAGGKSYEQYF
TRBJ1-4 NA TRBV7-9 TRBD1 TGTGCCAGCAGGGACAGGGATAGGGAAAAACTGTTTTTT CASRDRDREKLFF
TRBJ1-5 once TRBV2 NA TGTGCCAGCAGGGACAGTCAGCCCCAGCATTTT CASRDSQPQHF
TRBJ1-2 NA TRBV19 NA TGTGCCAGTAGTCCACGGACAACTAACTATGGCTACACCTTC CASSPRTTNYGYTF
TRBJ1-2 NA TRBV5-4 TRBD1 TGTGCCAGCAGCTTGGGAGGACAGGGGTTCTATGGCTACACCTTC CASSLGGQGFYGYTF
TRBJ2-7 NA TRBV28 NA TGTGCCAGCGGGTCCGGAGGGAGCGACTACGAGCAGTACTTC CASGSGGSDYEQYF
TRBJ1-4 NA TRBV27 NA TGTGCCAGCAGTTTAGGATGGAGAACTAATGAAAAACTGTTTTTT CASSLGWRTNEKLFF
TRBJ1-5 NA TRBV29-1 TRBD1 TGCAGCGTTGGGACAGGGGGCCAGCCCCAGCATTTT CSVGTGGQPQHF
TRBJ1-5 NA TRBV5-1 NA TGCGCCAGCAGCTTGGCCGGGGGGGCGAATCAGCCCCAGCATTTT CASSLAGGANQPQHF
TRBJ1-2 NA TRBV10-3 NA TGTGCCATCAGTGAGGGCAGTGGTTTATCTTATGGCTACACCTTC CAISEGSGLSYGYTF
TRBJ2-7 NA TRBV30 NA TGTGCCTGGAGTGCCATTGACGAGCAGTACTTC CAWSAIDEQYF
TRBJ2-5 NA TRBV19 NA TGTGCCACAGTAGCCGGGGTAGCGCCGTGGACCCAGTACTTC CATVAGVAPWTQYF